The rows below give T cell receptor beta chains drawn from one sample of a study of a mutant IDH1 vaccine in newly diagnosed glioma. Antigen specificity for these receptors is unknown. Using immunoSEQ multiplex PCR, the repertoire was profiled, and TCRdb retains in-frame clones only, with some absent. This repertoire shows around 34,000 clones, more than 55% found once; its top ten account for approximately 9.9%. The input for sequencing was PBMCs, taken from a glioma patient whose treatment included an IDH1 peptide vaccine. These receptors all stem from a woman aged 18-29 years with glioma. Each CDR3 is given with its conserved first and last residue. D genes are given only for firm matches. Only part of the rows carry a size: once, few, many, or a class if the clone is expanded.

clone size	V gene	J gene	CDR3 length	D gene	CDR3 DNA	CDR3 protein
-	TRBV5-1	TRBJ2-3	15	-	TGCGCCAGCAGCTTGTCAGGGACTCTGACAGATACGCAGTATTTT	CASSLSGTLTDTQYF
-	TRBV2	TRBJ1-1	14	TRBD1	TGTGCCAGCAGTGCGGAATTCAGGGGGATTGAAGCTTTCTTT	CASSAEFRGIEAFF
-	TRBV29-1	TRBJ1-2	11	TRBD1	TGCAGCGTGTTGACAGGGGATGGCTACACCTTC	CSVLTGDGYTF
few	TRBV12-5	TRBJ1-2	15	-	TGTGCTAGTGGTTTGGTACCGCCCAGGGATGTAGGCTACACCTTC	CASGLVPPRDVGYTF
-	TRBV19	TRBJ2-7	14	TRBD1	TGTGCCAGTAGTACAGGGGGCGGGTCCTACGAGCAGTACTTC	CASSTGGGSYEQYF
few	TRBV5-8	TRBJ2-1	15	-	TGTGCCAGCTTTCAGACAGCGATCCCCTACAATGAGCAGTTCTTC	CASFQTAIPYNEQFF
-	TRBV7-2	TRBJ2-4	13	-	TGTGCCAGCAGCTCATCTGGAGGTAACATTCAGTACTTC	CASSSSGGNIQYF
-	TRBV4-2	TRBJ2-7	15	TRBD1	TGTGCCAGCAGCCAGCTCCGGGACAGTTCCTACGAGCAGTACTTC	CASSQLRDSSYEQYF
-	TRBV6-5	TRBJ2-7	13	-	TGTGCCAGCAGACCCCAGGGTTCCTACGAGCAGTACTTC	CASRPQGSYEQYF
-	TRBV7-9	TRBJ2-1	15	TRBD1	TGTGCCAGCAGCTTAGTCGGACAGGGCTACAATGAGCAGTTCTTC	CASSLVGQGYNEQFF
-	TRBV7-3	TRBJ2-1	16	TRBD2	TGTGCCAGCAGCTTAACGCTAGCGGGGGACCACAATGAGCAGTTCTTC	CASSLTLAGDHNEQFF
few	TRBV7-2	TRBJ2-3	12	-	TGTGCCAGCAGCTTAGCTTTTGATACGCAGTATTTT	CASSLAFDTQYF
-	TRBV2	TRBJ2-1	11	-	TGTGCCAGCTCACCGTACAATGAGCAGTTCTTC	CASSPYNEQFF
few	TRBV5-1	TRBJ1-1	13	TRBD1	TGCGCCAGCAGCTTAAGGACAGGGCGTGAAGCTTTCTTT	CASSLRTGREAFF
few	TRBV30	TRBJ1-2	12	-	TGTGCCTGGGCAGGGTTGGGCTATGGCTACACCTTC	CAWAGLGYGYTF
-	TRBV7-2	TRBJ2-4	14	-	TGTGCCAGCAGTGTCGGGCAGGCGAAAAACATTCAGTACTTC	CASSVGQAKNIQYF
few	TRBV4-2	TRBJ2-3	15	TRBD2	TGTGCCAGCAGCCTGAGCGGGAGAGGTACAGATACGCAGTATTTT	CASSLSGRGTDTQYF
few	TRBV19	TRBJ2-1	18	-	TGTGCCAGTAGTTTCGAACCCGGACAGCTCCTTTCCTACAATGAGCAGTTCTTC	CASSFEPGQLLSYNEQFF
-	TRBV4-1	TRBJ2-2	16	-	TGCGCCAGCAGCCAAGATCACCACAACAGGGCCGGGGAGCTGTTTTTT	CASSQDHHNRAGELFF
-	TRBV13	TRBJ1-1	14	TRBD1	TGTGCCAGCAGCTCAAAGACAGGGGGGACTGAAGCTTTCTTT	CASSSKTGGTEAFF
medium-sized	TRBV9	TRBJ2-7	12	-	TGTGCCAGCAGTCGGGCTGCGGGGGAGCAGTACTTC	CASSRAAGEQYF
-	TRBV9	TRBJ2-7	15	TRBD2	TGTGCCAGCAGCTCCGGGGGACTAGCATCCAACGAGCAGTACTTC	CASSSGGLASNEQYF
-	TRBV7-9	TRBJ2-7	13	-	TGTGCCAGCAGGTCCGGGTCTACCTACGAGCAGTACTTC	CASRSGSTYEQYF
-	TRBV10-3	TRBJ1-2	15	-	TGTGCCATCAGCGACCTTCCGACGGATTACTATGGCTACACCTTC	CAISDLPTDYYGYTF
once	TRBV7-9	TRBJ2-2	16	-	TGTGCCAGCAGCTTGTCGGTTGCGTTTGTGGAGGGGGAGCTGTTTTTT	CASSLSVAFVEGELFF
few	TRBV4-2	TRBJ2-5	13	-	TGTGCCAGCAGCCAGGTGGTCGGGGAGACCCAGTACTTC	CASSQVVGETQYF
few	TRBV5-1	TRBJ2-6	16	-	TGCGCCAGCAGCTTGGACAGACAAACTGGGGCCAACGTCCTGACTTTC	CASSLDRQTGANVLTF
-	TRBV6-5	TRBJ1-1	15	-	TGTGCCAGCAGTTTAACGGGCCTGGCGAACACTGAAGCTTTCTTT	CASSLTGLANTEAFF
-	TRBV29-1	TRBJ2-1	13	-	TGCAGCGCACAGGGCGGTGGCTACAATGAGCAGTTCTTC	CSAQGGGYNEQFF
-	TRBV13	TRBJ2-1	16	TRBD2	TGTGCCAGCAGCTTAGGCCGACTAGCGGATTACAATGAGCAGTTCTTC	CASSLGRLADYNEQFF
few	TRBV28	TRBJ2-7	16	-	TGTGCCAGCACCCCTCCCCCCAGTAGCGGACCCTACGAGCAGTACTTC	CASTPPPSSGPYEQYF
few	TRBV7-9	TRBJ1-2	12	-	TGTGCCAGCAGCCCCGATTGGTATGGCTACACCTTC	CASSPDWYGYTF
once	TRBV19	TRBJ2-7	15	-	TGTGCCAGTAGACGGACGGGATCAGGCTCCTACGAGCAGTACTTC	CASRRTGSGSYEQYF
few	TRBV6-5	TRBJ1-2	16	TRBD1	TGTGCCAGCAGTTACTTGGCGACGGGACAGCTCTATGGCTACACCTTC	CASSYLATGQLYGYTF
-	TRBV18	TRBJ2-1	15	-	TGTGCCAGCTCACCGGATCGAGTTGGCTACAATGAGCAGTTCTTC	CASSPDRVGYNEQFF
-	TRBV5-8	TRBJ1-1	14	-	TGTGCCAGCAGCGGATGGGGGGATAGGACTGAAGCTTTCTTT	CASSGWGDRTEAFF
-	TRBV28	TRBJ1-1	11	-	TGTGCCAGCAGGTGGACAGCTGAAGCTTTCTTT	CASRWTAEAFF
-	TRBV7-9	TRBJ2-7	15	-	TGTGCCAGCAGCTTGTCCCCAGGACAGTCCTACGAGCAGTACTTC	CASSLSPGQSYEQYF
-	TRBV10-3	TRBJ1-5	17	TRBD1	TGTGCCCATCAAGGGACAGGGAACAACTATAGCAATCAGCCCCAGCATTTT	CAHQGTGNNYSNQPQHF
-	TRBV2	TRBJ1-4	15	-	TGTGCCAGCAGTGAAGGAGGGGGAGCTAATGAAAAACTGTTTTTT	CASSEGGGANEKLFF
-	TRBV19	TRBJ2-3	12	-	TGTGCCAGTAGTCCCCGTTCAGATACGCAGTATTTT	CASSPRSDTQYF
-	TRBV5-1	TRBJ2-1	15	TRBD2	TGCGCCAGCACCGTCATGGGACTATCCTACAATGAGCAGTTCTTC	CASTVMGLSYNEQFF
-	TRBV4-3	TRBJ2-3	16	-	TGCGCCAGCAGCCAAGATTTACCTACTAGCACAGATACGCAGTATTTT	CASSQDLPTSTDTQYF
few	TRBV21-1	TRBJ1-6	17	-	TGTGCCAGCAGCAAAGAGGCCCCGAGCTCCTATAATTCACCCCTCCACTTT	CASSKEAPSSYNSPLHF
-	TRBV2	TRBJ2-7	13	TRBD1	TGTGCCAGCAGTCCGAGGGGGCGGGACGAGCAGTACTTC	CASSPRGRDEQYF
-	TRBV11-2	TRBJ2-7	11	-	TGTGCCAGCAGCTTTTACTCCGAGCAGTACTTC	CASSFYSEQYF
-	TRBV19	TRBJ2-2	14	-	TGTGCCAGTAGCCCCACAGGGCCCACCGGGGAGCTGTTTTTT	CASSPTGPTGELFF
-	TRBV7-3	TRBJ2-5	15	-	TGTGCCAGCAGCTCAACTAGCAGTAACGGGGAGACCCAGTACTTC	CASSSTSSNGETQYF
few	TRBV25-1	TRBJ1-6	16	-	TGTGCCAGCAGTGTAGCTGTGGGCTCCTATAATTCACCCCTCCACTTT	CASSVAVGSYNSPLHF
-	TRBV6-1	TRBJ2-1	12	-	TGTGCCAGCGGCAGGGGCTACAATGAGCAGTTCTTC	CASGRGYNEQFF
-	TRBV4-2	TRBJ2-2	19	TRBD2	TGTGCCAGCAGCCTAAAGGGCGGATTGGGGGGAGGGCCGGGCGGGGAGCTGTTTTTT	CASSLKGGLGGGPGGELFF
-	TRBV30	TRBJ1-3	14	TRBD1	TGTGCCTGGAGTGTCGAGGGGGCTAGAAACACCATATATTTT	CAWSVEGARNTIYF